The 25 T cell receptor beta chains presented below share a single source sample, sequenced in a study of T cell responses to AZD1222 COVID-19 vaccine. The method was immunoSEQ multiplex PCR; TCRdb's version includes in-frame clones alone and lacks a portion of them. The sample holds over 30,000 clones, just over 85% seen once. The sequencing used peripheral blood, collected 28 days after the second dose of the MenACWY control vaccine. The receptors were sampled from an adult who received the MenACWY meningococcal vaccine as a control.

This sequence joins TRBV15 and TRBJ1-5; D is undetermined. The CDR3 is 14 amino acids. With 0 bases removed from V and 0 bases from J, the gap between germline ends came to 3 bases. The germline V gene has CDR1 LNHNV and CDR2 YYDKDF (reference sequence). The CDR3 DNA reads TGTGCCACCAGCAGAGACTATAGCAATCAGCCCCAGCATTTT. Translating it yields CATSRDYSNQPQHF.

This chain links TRBV5-6 with TRBJ1-1, with a tentative D call TRBD1 (6 bases). Germline V gene data show CDR1 as SGHDT and CDR2 as YYEEEE. Between the trimmed V and J ends, which lost 3 bases and 4 bases, there was a span of 13 bases. CDR3 length equals 14 residues. The CDR3 nucleotides are TGTGCCAGCAGCTACATCGACAGGCTCACTGAAGCTTTCTTT. As protein: CASSYIDRLTEAFF.

CDR3 protein: CASSFGGLGTDTQYF. The CDR3 nucleotides read TGTGCCAGCAGTTTTGGGGGGCTCGGCACAGATACGCAGTATTTT. The J gene is TRBJ2-3, the V gene TRBV27, with D perhaps TRBD1 or TRBD2 (6 bases each). CDR1 and CDR2 from the germline V gene are MNHEY and SMNVEV (reference sequence). The CDR3 runs to 15 residues. Trimming cost V 3 bases and J 1 base, with 11 bases left between them.

The rearrangement joins TRBV28 to TRBJ1-2; TRBD1 is a possible D gene (6 bases). Germline V gene lookup returns CDR1 MDHEN and CDR2 SYDVKM. The CDR3 extends over 17 amino acids. The V gene lost 5 bases and the J gene lost 8 bases, with 27 bases spanning the gap. CDR3 DNA: TGTGCCAGCAGTCGGGCCGGGACAATCTCCCGCGTGGGAGGCTACACCTTC. Protein sequence: CASSRAGTISRVGGYTF.

The chain has TRBV11-2 and TRBJ2-1, with 14 bases matching TRBD2. Germline CDR1 and CDR2: SGHAT and FQNNGV. The CDR3 runs 15 residues. With 5 bases clipped from V and 7 bases from J, the junction kept 4 bases outside the gene matches. The CDR3 is CASSRGLAGANEQFF. CDR3 sequence (DNA): TGTGCCAGCAGCCGGGGACTAGCGGGAGCTAATGAGCAGTTCTTC.

The gene calls are TRBV11-3 and TRBJ2-3; the match to TRBD2 covers 10 bases. Germline loops: CDR1 SGHNT, CDR2 YENEEA. V lost 5 bases and J lost 0; bases outside the gene matches: 14. The CDR3 runs 19 residues. The CDR3 DNA is TGTGCCAGCAGCCAAGTGGTCCTAGCGGGAGTTTATAGCACAGATACGCAGTATTTT. It yields the protein CASSQVVLAGVYSTDTQYF.

J is TRBJ1-4 and V is TRBV4-1, with D hard to call. Trimming removed 3 bases from V and 8 bases from J, with 19 bases in between. In germline, CDR1 is MGHRA, CDR2 YSYEKL. This CDR3 comprises 16 residues. The DNA for the CDR3 is TGCGCCAGCAGCCAGATTAACAAGGAGCTCGGGGAAAAACTGTTTTTT. Translation gives CASSQINKELGEKLFF.

The CDR3 sequence is CAIGGVRESRAFF. In DNA, the CDR3 is TGTGCCATCGGGGGGGTCAGGGAGAGTCGCGCTTTCTTT. The chain has TRBV10-3 and TRBJ1-1; TRBD1 is a possible D gene (5 bases). The CDR3 has 13 residues. The germline V and J ends were trimmed by 8 bases and 11 bases, with 21 bases remaining between them. The germline V gene encodes CDR1 ENHRY and CDR2 SYGVKD.

The V and J genes are TRBV30 and TRBJ1-6; TRBD1 might be the D (5 bases). The CDR3 contains 12 residues. Germline-derived CDR1 and CDR2 are GTSNPN and SVGIG (reference sequence). Trimming pared 4 bases from V and 10 bases from J, leaving 11 bases between. CDR3 DNA: TGTGCCTGGAAATGGGGCGGGTCACCCCTCCACTTT. This sequence encodes CAWKWGGSPLHF. Using reference TRBV30 and TRBJ1-6 for the parts outside the CDR3, the full variable domain is SQTIHQWPATLVQPVGSPLSLECTVEGTSNPNLYWYRQAAGRGLQLLFYSVGIGQISSEVPQNLSASRPQDRQFILSSKKLLLSDSGFYLCAWKWGGSPLHFGNGTRLTVT.

The chain joins TRBV28 to TRBJ2-1; 10 bases match TRBD2. Germline CDR1 MDHEN, CDR2 SYDVKM. V shed 2 bases and J 2 bases; nucleotides not matched to a gene: 3. There are 16 residues in the CDR3. In DNA, the CDR3 is TGTGCCAGCAGTTTAGGACTAGCGGAGCCCTACAATGAGCAGTTCTTC. It encodes CASSLGLAEPYNEQFF.

A single count supports this clone. The chain is built from TRBV28 and TRBJ1-3; D possibly corresponds to TRBD1 (6 bases). V lost 3 bases, J lost 7 bases, and 13 bases lay in between. CDR3 size: 14 residues. Germline V CDR1 and CDR2: MDHEN, SYDVKM. For the CDR3, the DNA is TGTGCCAGCAGTTTGGTGACAGGAGGGAACACCATATATTTT. It specifies CASSLVTGGNTIYF.

This sequence joins TRBV19 and TRBJ1-4; perhaps TRBD1 as D (5 bases). The CDR3 runs 14 residues. Germline values: CDR1 LNHDA, CDR2 SQIVND (reference sequence). V was pared by 7 bases and J by 8 bases, with 17 bases between. Here the CDR3 DNA reads TGTGCCAGTACCCTCTCAGGGATGGGCGAAAAACTGTTTTTT. It yields the protein CASTLSGMGEKLFF.

The chain has TRBV19 and TRBJ2-3; D is possibly TRBD2 (5 bases). The CDR3 runs to 17 residues. Trimming cost V 3 bases and J 4 bases, with 20 bases left between them. Germline CDR1 and CDR2: LNHDA and SQIVND (reference sequence). The CDR3 protein is CASSIPLTGTHPDTQYF. In nucleotides, the CDR3 is TGTGCCAGTAGTATCCCCCTTACGGGAACTCATCCAGATACGCAGTATTTT.

The chain has TRBV28 and TRBJ1-1, with 7 positions matching TRBD1. After removal of 8 bases from V and 10 bases from J, the junction contained 7 bases not matched to a gene. Germline assignment: CDR1 MDHEN and CDR2 SYDVKM. The CDR3 is made up of 11 amino acids. The DNA of the CDR3 is TGTGCCAGCCTAGACAGGGATGTAGCTTTCTTT. This codes for CASLDRDVAFF.

J is TRBJ2-5 and V is TRBV28, with 7 nucleotides matching TRBD1. The V and J ends lost 1 base and 4 bases, in that order; junction bases with no gene match: 6. Looked up from germline, CDR1 is MDHEN and CDR2 is SYDVKM. The CDR3 sequence is 15 residues long. The CDR3 protein is CASSLFVPGGETQYF. DNA for the CDR3: TGTGCCAGCAGTTTATTTGTCCCAGGGGGAGAGACCCAGTACTTC.

This clone has only one observation. Written as DNA, the CDR3 is TGTGCCAGCAGCTTAGGGGTGGATGGCTACACCTTC. Its translation is CASSLGVDGYTF. This sequence joins TRBV7-8 and TRBJ1-2, with D unclear. Per germline, CDR1 SGHVS and CDR2 FQNEAQ. V lost 1 base and J 6 bases, leaving 6 bases between the germline ends. The CDR3 extends over 12 amino acids. The full variable domain, completed using reference TRBV7-8 and TRBJ1-2, is GAGVSQSPRYKVAKRGQDVALRCDPISGHVSLFWYQQALGQGPEFLTYFQNEAQLDKSGLPSDRFFAERPEGSVSTLKIQRTQQEDSAVYLCASSLGVDGYTFGSGTRLTVV.

This chain connects TRBV28 to TRBJ2-1; D gene ambiguous. Germline V gives CDR1 MDHEN, CDR2 SYDVKM. The CDR3 loop spans 17 amino acids. Trimming removed 1 base at V and 0 bases at J, with 13 bases between. CDR3 bases: TGTGCCAGCAGTTTATTAGGTCGGTTTTCCTCCTACAATGAGCAGTTCTTC. Translated: CASSLLGRFSSYNEQFF. Variable domain in full (rest from reference TRBV28 and TRBJ2-1): DVKVTQSSRYLVKRTGEKVFLECVQDMDHENMFWYRQDPGLGLRLIYFSYDVKMKEKGDIPEGYSVSREKKERFSLILESASTNQTSMYLCASSLLGRFSSYNEQFFGPGTRLTVL.

The J gene is TRBJ2-1, the V gene TRBV4-1; the D gene is possibly TRBD2 (6 bases). CDR1 is MGHRA, CDR2 YSYEKL, per germline. V was trimmed by 1 base and J by 3 bases, leaving 13 bases between them. The CDR3 sequence is 16 residues long. The CDR3 here is CASSQVYRELYNEQFF. The CDR3 nucleotides read TGCGCCAGCAGCCAAGTGTATCGGGAGCTCTACAATGAGCAGTTCTTC.

V and J are TRBV21-1 and TRBJ2-3; TRBD2 reflects the table's D call only, with no check against the DNA. TRBV21-1 is given as a pseudogene. This CDR3 spans 16 amino acids. Here the CDR3 reads CASSKALRDYTDTQYF. DNA of the CDR3: TGTGCCAGCAGCAAAGCCTTGCGGGATTACACAGATACGCAGTATTTT.

The V and J genes are TRBV2 and TRBJ1-1, with TRBD1 matching over 10 bases. Germline-derived CDR1 and CDR2 are SNHLY and FYNNEI. Unmatched junction bases numbered 6, after V lost 5 bases and J lost 0 bases. The CDR3 covers 16 residues. CDR3 sequence (DNA): TGTGCCAGCAGTCGACAGGGGGCGAGCATGAACACTGAAGCTTTCTTT. The encoded protein is CASSRQGASMNTEAFF.

V and J are TRBV7-2 and TRBJ2-7; a weak D match, TRBD2 (6 bases). This CDR3 has 14 amino acids. Trimming pared 5 bases from V and 5 bases from J, leaving 16 bases between. Germline V gives CDR1 SGHTA, CDR2 FQGNSA. The CDR3 nucleotides are TGTGCCAGCAGCCCAGTGGGGGGACCAAACGAGCAGTACTTC. It encodes CASSPVGGPNEQYF.

The chain is built from TRBV9 and TRBJ2-2; 8 bases align to TRBD2. The CDR3 is 16 amino acids. Germline values: CDR1 SGDLS, CDR2 YYNGEE. Unmatched junction bases numbered 5, after V lost 0 bases and J lost 4 bases. The CDR3, as DNA: TGTGCCAGCAGCGTAGCTCTAGCGGGCAGCACCGGGGAGCTGTTTTTT. It translates to CASSVALAGSTGELFF.

V gene TRBV30 combines with J gene TRBJ1-6; maybe TRBD1 (6 bases). In germline, CDR1 is GTSNPN, CDR2 SVGIG (reference sequence). The CDR3 consists of 13 residues. The V end was cut by 7 bases, the J end by 8 bases, with 15 bases between. The CDR3 loop is CALDRDIDSPLHF. CDR3 in DNA: TGTGCCTTAGACCGGGACATAGATTCACCCCTCCACTTT. The whole variable domain, remainder taken from reference TRBV30 and TRBJ1-6, is SQTIHQWPATLVQPVGSPLSLECTVEGTSNPNLYWYRQAAGRGLQLLFYSVGIGQISSEVPQNLSASRPQDRQFILSSKKLLLSDSGFYLCALDRDIDSPLHFGNGTRLTVT.

The count of this clone is one. The V and J genes are TRBV27 and TRBJ1-2, with D possibly being TRBD1 (5 bases). Germline V lookup: CDR1 MNHEY, CDR2 SMNVEV (reference sequence). V lost 2 bases, J lost 0 bases, and 10 bases lay in between. The CDR3 totals 15 residues. The CDR3 DNA is TGTGCCAGCAGTTTACCAAGGGGCGCTAACTATGGCTACACCTTC. Protein: CASSLPRGANYGYTF.

The chain recombines TRBV4-1 with TRBJ2-1; perhaps TRBD2 as D (6 bases). V was clipped by 1 base and J by 3 bases, with 13 bases between them. The CDR3 contains 16 residues. Per the germline V gene, CDR1 is MGHRA and CDR2 is YSYEKL. The CDR3 loop reads CASSQGGTGRYNEQFF. CDR3 DNA sequence: TGCGCCAGCAGCCAAGGGGGGACTGGTCGCTACAATGAGCAGTTCTTC.